The T cell receptor beta chain under discussion was sequenced for a study of T cell changes during pregnancy in multiple sclerosis. The germline CDR1 and CDR2 sequences are WSHSY and SAAADI. CDR3 size: 15 residues. Trimming left V 2 bases short and J 4 bases short, with 12 bases between. Assay used: immunoSEQ multiplex PCR; TCRdb lists only in-frame clones, some missing. The data show 20,000 or so clones, 80% to 90% seen once. The starting material was CD8+ T cells from peripheral blood mononuclear cells, obtained in the second trimester of pregnancy. This clonotype was obtained from a female donor in good health, enrolled as a control in a pregnancy study. The chain carries TRBV10-2 and TRBJ2-1, with TRBD2 as a possible D gene (6 bases). CDR3 protein: CASSEREEGYNEQFF. The CDR3 bases are TGCGCCAGCAGTGAGAGAGAGGAGGGATACAATGAGCAGTTCTTC.